The present TCR beta chain was sequenced within a study of naive and memory T cell subsets. An equimolar mix of two oligonucleotides served as the beta constant-region primer for TRBC1 and TRBC2. Nested alpha and beta constant-region primers with the SP2 primer drove four PCR rounds on ligated cDNA. Via MiXCR, TCRdb re-called the UMI-ligation and nested PCR reads, giving one row per CDR3 protein. The sample gives under 150,000 distinct CDR3 sequences, approximately 20% of which show up once; 0.6% to 0.7% is in the top ten. Germline CDR1 SNHLY, CDR2 FYNNEI. This CDR3 is 18 amino acids long. V gave up 8 bases and J gave up 1 base; unmatched junction bases: 10. This clonotype was seen a few times. Its antigen remains unknown. Study results and caveats: A few larger clonotypes appeared in naive repertoires, especially CD8, possibly memory cells re-expressing CD45RA. TCR abundance followed a power law differing between naive and memory subsets. Findings for naive and memory subsets could not be checked against ground truth.

The origin of this receptor is a human donor in good health. The J gene is TRBJ2-3, the V gene TRBV2; TRBD2 aligns across 15 bases. The sequencing input was naive CD8+ T cells from blood. The CDR3 DNA reads TGTGCCAGCTCCGGACTAGCGGGAGGGCCGGAGGGCACAGATACGCAGTATTTT. It codes for CASSGLAGGPEGTDTQYF.